This T cell receptor (beta chain) was identified in a study of cytomegalovirus exposure and HLA in healthy donors. A remark on this clone: Its antigen is still unknown.

The assay was immunoSEQ multiplex PCR, and TCRdb's table has in-frame clones only and misses some. This table holds about 160,000 clones, about nine tenths found once. There are 14 residues in the CDR3. CDR1 and CDR2 from the germline V gene are SEHNR and FQNEAQ (reference sequence). J lost 4 bases, V lost 5 bases, and 5 bases had no gene match. General observations from the study: Rare TCR sequences dominated, though some public TCRs recurred in many donors.

Sequences were obtained from PBMCs. The source of this sequence is a woman between 25 and 40 years old in good health and CMV-seronegative. The chain combines TRBV7-9 with TRBJ1-1; 9 bases align to TRBD1. The CDR3 spells CASSGTGRSTEAFF. CDR3 nucleotide sequence: TGTGCCAGCAGCGGGACAGGGCGGAGCACTGAAGCTTTCTTT.